These 2 T cell receptor beta chains were all obtained from the same sample, sequenced in a study of T-cell memory formation after mild COVID-19. TCRdb reanalysed the 5' RACE reads using MiXCR and keeps one entry per CDR3 protein. The repertoire has about 540,000 distinct CDR3 sequences, just over 20% of them found once; the top ten carry about an eighth. The sample consisted of PBMCs or a T cell subset sorted from them (not recorded which). The receptors come from an adult woman who had mild COVID-19 (a few samples of this study predate the infection). Cell type and time point are not known.

This clonotype has only a few counts. This chain connects TRBV7-9 to TRBJ1-2; D gene ambiguous. In germline, CDR1 is SEHNR, CDR2 FQNEAQ (reference sequence). V was shortened by 3 bases and J by 2 bases, with 16 bases between the two germline ends. This CDR3 region has 16 residues. The CDR3 DNA reads as TGTGCCAGCAGCTTTTCAGCGACGGCATCCAACTATGGCTACACCTTC. Protein product: CASSFSATASNYGYTF. The entire variable domain, with the rest obtained from reference TRBV7-9 and TRBJ1-2, is as follows: DTGVSQNPRHKITKRGQNVTFRCDPISEHNRLYWYRQTLGQGPEFLTYFQNEAQLEKSRLLSDRFSAERPKGSFSTLEIQRTEQGDSAMYLCASSFSATASNYGYTFGSGTRLTVV.

V gene TRBV6-2 or TRBV6-3 combines with J gene TRBJ2-6; D uncertain. The CDR3 contains 16 residues. Trimming shortened V by 8 bases and J by 1 base, and 15 bases separated the two germline ends. Germline lookup yields CDR1 MNHEY and CDR2 SVGEGT. CDR3 in DNA: TGTGCCAGCGACCGTCCTTGGCAATCTGGGGCCAACGTCCTGACTTTC. It specifies CASDRPWQSGANVLTF.